These 8 T cell receptor beta chains originate from one sample sequenced in a study of tumor-infiltrating lymphocytes in primary liver carcinoma. TCR beta cDNA came from about 500 ng total RNA, primed with a constant-region primer. Library construction for TCR beta comprised three nested multiplex PCR rounds performed with slightly modified ARM-PCR. TRBV1-TRBV30 forward and Cbeta reverse primers drove the first two approximately 11-cycle rounds. Each CDR3 protein is one row after TCRdb ran MiXCR on the multiplex PCR reads. The profile shows about 190,000 distinct CDR3 sequences, 85% of them singletons. Co-extracted RNA and DNA came from around 20-30 mg of unsorted bulk tissue. The sequenced material came from tumor tissue from primary liver carcinoma. These TCRs come from a man aged 35 to 55 with primary liver carcinoma and hepatitis B virus infection.

With respect to this clonotype: Compared with germline, one end of the junction differs, possibly owing to a read error. The J gene is TRBJ1-6, the V gene TRBV11-2, with TRBD1 matching over 7 bases. In germline, CDR1 is SGHAT, CDR2 FQNNGV. The CDR3 totals 16 residues. The CDR3 is CARSFAGGTANSPLHF. The CDR3 DNA follows: TGTGCCAGGAGCTTCGCCGGCGGGACAGCGAACTCACCCCTCCACTTT.

About this clonotype: No conserved phenylalanine or tryptophan ends this CDR3, so it is likely a read error. The chain combines TRBV28 with TRBJ2-7; 7 positions agree with TRBD1. The CDR3 loop spans 15 amino acids. Losses at the gene ends were 9 bases for V and 5 bases for J; bases not matched to a gene: 16. Germline loops: CDR1 MDHEN, CDR2 SYDVKM. The CDR3, as DNA: TGTGCCAGTCCGCCACCTGACAGGGTATTCCACGAGCAGTACCTC. Translated, it gives CASPPPDRVFHEQYL.

For this clonotype: Sequence at one end of the junction differs from germline and may be a read error. The V call is TRBV12-3 or TRBV12-4, the J call TRBJ1-5; D might be TRBD1 (5 bases). This CDR3 spans 14 amino acids. CDR3 nucleotide sequence: TGTGCCAGCAGTTTTGGGGCAACCAATCAGCTCCAGCATTTT. Protein product: CASSFGATNQLQHF.

About this clonotype: This CDR3 fails to terminate in the conserved phenylalanine or tryptophan, so it likely reflects a read error. The V and J genes are TRBV5-6 and TRBJ1-1, with D uncertain. The CDR3 has 15 residues. Germline V gene sequence: CDR1 SGHDT, CDR2 YYEEEE. The DNA for the CDR3 is TGTGCCAACAGCTTTCCGGGCCTTATTCCCACTGAAGCTTTCTTA. Encoded protein: CANSFPGLIPTEAFL.

Comment on this clonotype: Lacking the conserved final phenylalanine or tryptophan, this CDR3 likely reflects a read error. The chain recombines TRBV9 with TRBJ2-4; tentative D call: TRBD1 (5 bases). Germline V gene data show CDR1 as SGDLS and CDR2 as YYNGEE. The CDR3 has 18 amino acids. The CDR3: CASSPQPQTVRVKNNQYL. The DNA of the CDR3 is TGTGCCAGCAGCCCCCAACCCCAGACAGTTAGGGTCAAAAACAATCAGTACTTA.

Turning to this clonotype: A read error is likely, as this CDR3 ends without the conserved phenylalanine or tryptophan. The rearrangement uses TRBV29-1 and TRBJ2-5; D gene ambiguous. From germline, CDR1 is SQVTM and CDR2 ANQGSEA. This CDR3 has 15 amino acids. This chain's CDR3 is CSVEGPGHLQETQYL. The CDR3, as DNA: TGCAGCGTTGAAGGACCCGGGCACCTCCAAGAAACCCAGTACCTC.

The J gene is TRBJ2-5, the V gene TRBV6-2 or TRBV6-3; weak D call: TRBD2 (5 bases). The CDR3 is made up of 15 amino acids. Germline CDR1 reads MNHEY; CDR2 reads SVGEGT. CDR3 DNA sequence: TGTGCGAGCGGCCCCCTGTTAGCGAGCGGAGAGACCCAGTACTTC. Protein: CASGPLLASGETQYF.

As for this clonotype: A read error may account for a junction end that differs from germline. The chain couples TRBV12-3 or TRBV12-4 to TRBJ1-2, with D uncertain. The CDR3 contains 12 residues. The CDR3 sequence is CANSLSGADYTF. Here the CDR3 DNA reads TGTGCCAACAGTTTATCAGGAGCTGACTACACCTTC.